These 13 T cell receptor beta chains originate from one sample sequenced in a study of blood T cell repertoires in COVID-19. Using immunoSEQ multiplex PCR, the repertoire was profiled, and TCRdb retains in-frame clones only, with some absent. The sample consists of about 130,000 clones, approximately 83% of them appearing once. The sequencing sample was made of peripheral blood. Receptors were obtained from a man at least 80 years old with active or convalescent COVID-19.

The chain links TRBV11-1 to TRBJ2-5; D is uncertain. Germline CDR1 and CDR2: SGHAT and FQDESV (reference sequence). V was cut by 5 bases and J by 2 bases, with 15 bases left in between. This CDR3 is built from 15 residues. The CDR3 DNA reads TGTGCCAGCAGCCTCCTAGTTACCCCTCAAGAGACCCAGTACTTC. Its translation is CASSLLVTPQETQYF.

V usage is TRBV3-1 (or the pseudogene TRBV3-2) and J usage is TRBJ2-1; D is perhaps TRBD2 (6 bases). V lost 4 bases and J 6 bases, leaving 16 bases between the germline ends. CDR3 length: 15 amino acids. The germline gives CDR1 LGHDT, CDR2 YNNKEL (reference sequence). The CDR3 region is CASSPGLLPSNEQFF. The CDR3 DNA reads as TGTGCCAGCAGCCCGGGACTGCTTCCTAGCAATGAGCAGTTCTTC.

This rearrangement joins TRBV15 to TRBJ1-6, with a possible D match to TRBD1 (6 bases). The CDR3 length is 15 residues. Per germline, CDR1 LNHNV and CDR2 YYDKDF (reference sequence). V was clipped by 0 bases and J by 7 bases, with 10 bases between them. The CDR3 bases are TGTGCCACCAGCAGAGATGGGGGCGCGAATTCACCCCTCCACTTT. The encoded protein is CATSRDGGANSPLHF.

The chain combines TRBV14 with TRBJ2-7; maybe TRBD2 (6 bases). V lost 1 base, J lost 2 bases, and 12 bases lay in between. Per germline, CDR1 SGHDN and CDR2 FVKESK. The length of the CDR3 is 15 residues. The CDR3 loop is CASSQGVGGPYEQYF. The CDR3 DNA reads as TGTGCCAGCAGCCAAGGAGTCGGGGGACCCTACGAGCAGTACTTC.

This chain connects TRBV10-3 to TRBJ1-6, with D possibly being TRBD1 (6 bases). Per the germline V gene, CDR1 is ENHRY and CDR2 is SYGVKD. The CDR3 has 13 residues. Trimming shortened V by 10 bases and J by 7 bases, and 14 bases separated the two germline ends. The CDR3 coding sequence is TGTGCCACCTTCAGGGGTGAGAATTCACCCCTCCACTTT. Translating it yields CATFRGENSPLHF.

V usage is TRBV4-3 and J usage is TRBJ2-7; 12 bases are shared with TRBD2. Germline CDR1 reads LGHNA; CDR2 reads YSLEER. The CDR3 has 15 amino acids. V was clipped by 6 bases and J by 1 base; unmatched bases: 4. The chain's CDR3 is CASSRGLAGSYEQYF. CDR3 DNA sequence: TGCGCCAGCAGTCGTGGACTAGCGGGATCCTACGAGCAGTACTTC.

The chain is built from TRBV13 and TRBJ2-7; perhaps TRBD2 as D (6 bases). Trimming removed 0 bases from V and 2 bases from J, with 17 bases in between. The germline CDR1 and CDR2 sequences are PRHDT and FYEKMQ (reference sequence). There are 17 residues in the CDR3. In DNA form, the CDR3 reads TGTGCCAGCAGCTTAGGGGTAAGACCGGGAGCCCCCTACGAGCAGTACTTC. This gives the protein CASSLGVRPGAPYEQYF.

Many counts were recorded for this clone. The rearrangement joins TRBV19 to TRBJ1-1; a possible D gene is TRBD1 (5 bases). The CDR3 loop spans 14 amino acids. V dropped 3 bases and J dropped 3 bases, with 11 bases sitting between them. Per germline, CDR1 LNHDA and CDR2 SQIVND (reference sequence). The CDR3 DNA reads as TGTGCCAGTAGTATTCCGGGGGAGTACACTGAAGCTTTCTTT. Its protein is CASSIPGEYTEAFF. Together with reference TRBV19 and TRBJ1-1, the CDR3 gives the full variable domain: DGGITQSPKYLFRKEGQNVTLSCEQNLNHDAMYWYRQDPGQGLRLIYYSQIVNDFQKGDIAEGYSVSREKKESFPLTVTSAQKNPTAFYLCASSIPGEYTEAFFGQGTRLTVV.

The chain carries TRBV18 and TRBJ2-2; no definite D call. The V gene's germline CDR1 is KGHSH and CDR2 LQKENI. CDR3 length: 14 amino acids. The V end lost 4 bases, the J end lost 4 bases, and 10 bases lay between the germline ends. CDR3: CASSLPGGTGELFF. The CDR3 DNA reads as TGTGCCAGCTCACTTCCCGGCGGCACCGGGGAGCTGTTTTTT. Looking up the rest from reference TRBV18 and TRBJ2-2 gives the full variable domain: NAGVMQNPRHLVRRRGQEARLRCSPMKGHSHVYWYRQLPEEGLKFMVYLQKENIIDESGMPKERFSAEFPKEGPSILRIQQVVRGDSAAYFCASSLPGGTGELFFGEGSRLTVL.

The chain couples TRBV6-5 to TRBJ2-6, with unresolved D. V was clipped by 6 bases and J by 4 bases, with 4 bases between them. CDR1 MNHEY and CDR2 SVGAGI come from the germline V gene. The CDR3 spans 12 residues. The CDR3 sequence is CASRRGANVLTF. CDR3 coding DNA: TGTGCCAGCAGGCGGGGGGCCAACGTCCTGACTTTC.

The chain has TRBV12-3 or TRBV12-4 and TRBJ1-3; D might be TRBD1 (5 bases). The ends were cut back, 7 bases at V and 3 bases at J, with 7 bases in the middle. The CDR3 consists of 12 residues. The CDR3 reads CASKGIGNTIYF. CDR3 bases: TGTGCCAGCAAGGGGATTGGAAACACCATATATTTT.

This clone was counted a single time. The V and J genes are TRBV4-2 and TRBJ2-2; D is uncertain. CDR1 LGHNA and CDR2 YNFKEQ come from the germline V gene. Trimming cost V 0 bases and J 0 bases, with 8 bases left between them. The CDR3 has 16 amino acids. This CDR3 reads CASSQEVATNTGELFF. For the CDR3, the DNA is TGTGCCAGCAGCCAAGAGGTAGCAACGAACACCGGGGAGCTGTTTTTT.

This sequence joins TRBV18 and TRBJ2-7; 9 positions agree with TRBD1. Germline loops: CDR1 KGHSH, CDR2 LQKENI. This CDR3 region has 15 residues. The V and J ends lost 3 bases and 5 bases, in that order; junction bases with no gene match: 8. For the CDR3, the DNA is TGTGCCAGCTCACCTCGGGACAGGGCGCAAGACGAGCAGTACTTC. It is translated as CASSPRDRAQDEQYF.